These 3 T cell receptor beta chains were sequenced from one sample in a study of shared clonotypes between healthy human individuals. Sequencing used immunoSEQ multiplex PCR; TCRdb keeps in-frame clones, though not all of them. The table has 300,000 to 400,000 clones, around four fifths seen once; the top ten hold 10%. Specimen: memory CD4+ T cells sorted from blood. This sample's subset: CD45RA-negative fraction. These receptors originate from a man younger than 45 in good health.

CDR3 protein: CASSRTTYTGELFF. The CDR3 DNA follows: TGTGCCAGCAGCAGGACTACCTACACCGGGGAGCTGTTTTTT. This chain connects TRBV14 to TRBJ2-2, with D possibly being TRBD2 (6 bases). The CDR3 loop spans 14 amino acids. Germline lookup yields CDR1 SGHDN and CDR2 FVKESK. Between the trimmed V and J ends, which lost 5 bases and 3 bases, there was a span of 10 bases.

This clone was recorded a few times. This rearrangement joins TRBV9 to TRBJ2-2; 9 bases match TRBD2. Germline assignment: CDR1 SGDLS and CDR2 YYNGEE. With 8 bases clipped from V and 5 bases from J, the junction kept 19 bases outside the gene matches. The CDR3 has 18 amino acids. CDR3 nucleotide sequence: TGTGCCAGACGTCTTGACTTGGCGGGAGGGCCTGGGACCGGGGAGCTGTTTTTT. Its translation: CARRLDLAGGPGTGELFF.

J is TRBJ2-1 and V is TRBV9; D is possibly TRBD2 (6 bases). Trimming shortened V by 0 bases and J by 5 bases, and 15 bases separated the two germline ends. Germline V gene lookup returns CDR1 SGDLS and CDR2 YYNGEE. This CDR3 has 16 amino acids. The CDR3 here is CASSVGISGPDNEQFF. For the CDR3, the DNA is TGTGCCAGCAGCGTAGGGATTAGCGGTCCTGACAATGAGCAGTTCTTC.